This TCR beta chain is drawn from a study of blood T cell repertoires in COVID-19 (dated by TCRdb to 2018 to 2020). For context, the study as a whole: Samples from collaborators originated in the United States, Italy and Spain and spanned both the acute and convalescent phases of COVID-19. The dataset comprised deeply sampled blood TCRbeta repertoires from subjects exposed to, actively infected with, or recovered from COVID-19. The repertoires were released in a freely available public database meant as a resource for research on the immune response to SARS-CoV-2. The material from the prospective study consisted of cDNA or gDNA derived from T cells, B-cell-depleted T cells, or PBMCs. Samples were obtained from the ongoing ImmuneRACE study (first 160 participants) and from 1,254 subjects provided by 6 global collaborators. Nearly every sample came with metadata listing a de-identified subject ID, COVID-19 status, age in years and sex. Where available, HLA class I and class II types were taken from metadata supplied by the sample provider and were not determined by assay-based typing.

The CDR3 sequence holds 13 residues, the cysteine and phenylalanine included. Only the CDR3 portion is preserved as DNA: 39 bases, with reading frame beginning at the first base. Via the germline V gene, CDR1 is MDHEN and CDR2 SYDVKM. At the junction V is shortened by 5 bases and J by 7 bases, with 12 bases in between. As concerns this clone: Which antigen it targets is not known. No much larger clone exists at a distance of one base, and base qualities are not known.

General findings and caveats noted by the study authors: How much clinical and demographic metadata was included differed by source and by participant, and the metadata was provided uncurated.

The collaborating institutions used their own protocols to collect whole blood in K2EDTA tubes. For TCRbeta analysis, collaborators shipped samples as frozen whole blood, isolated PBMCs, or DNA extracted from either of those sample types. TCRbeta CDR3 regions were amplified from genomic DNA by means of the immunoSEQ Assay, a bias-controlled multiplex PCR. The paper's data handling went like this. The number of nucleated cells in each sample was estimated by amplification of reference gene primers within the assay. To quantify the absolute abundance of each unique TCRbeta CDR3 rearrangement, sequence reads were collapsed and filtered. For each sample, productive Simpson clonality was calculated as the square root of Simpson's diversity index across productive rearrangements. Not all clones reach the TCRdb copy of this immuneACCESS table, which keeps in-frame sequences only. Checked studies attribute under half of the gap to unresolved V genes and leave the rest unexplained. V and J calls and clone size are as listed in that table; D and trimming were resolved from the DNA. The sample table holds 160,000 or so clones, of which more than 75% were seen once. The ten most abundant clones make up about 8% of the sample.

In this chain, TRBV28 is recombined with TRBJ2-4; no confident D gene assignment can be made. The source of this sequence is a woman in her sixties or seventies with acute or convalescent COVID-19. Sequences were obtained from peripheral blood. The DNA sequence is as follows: TGTGCCAGCAGTACGACAAGAACCAACATTCAGTACTTC. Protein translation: CASSTTRTNIQYF.